Listed below are T cell receptor beta chains from one sample, sequenced in a study of human T cells and chemical hapten exposure. Each CDR3 protein gets one entry after TCRdb re-called the 5' RACE reads with MiXCR. In the table there are about 140,000 distinct CDR3 sequences, around 4% of which are singletons. These receptors were taken from a female donor in good health. CDR3s include the opening cysteine and the closing phenylalanine or tryptophan. A D gene is named only where the DNA matches it firmly. Size is omitted from some rows. Given values are once, few, many or a class for expanded clones.

J,V,D,size,CDR3,DNA
TRBJ1-3,TRBV14,NA,many,CASSQEYGPPGNTIYF,TGTGCCAGCAGCCAAGAATACGGCCCGCCCGGAAACACCATATATTTT
TRBJ2-1,TRBV10-3,TRBD1,many,CAILGGQGLLNEQFF,TGTGCCATCTTGGGGGGACAGGGGTTACTCAATGAGCAGTTCTTC
TRBJ2-3,TRBV20-1,NA,many,CSARARGDTQYF,TGCAGTGCTAGGGCCAGGGGAGATACGCAGTATTTT
TRBJ2-7,TRBV7-2,NA,NA,CASSLGRLDEQYF,TGTGCCAGCAGCTTAGGGCGGCTCGACGAGCAGTACTTC
TRBJ2-5,TRBV5-1,TRBD2,many,CASSSLAGGQETQYF,TGCGCCAGCAGTTCGTTAGCGGGGGGACAAGAGACCCAGTACTTC
TRBJ2-7,TRBV28,TRBD1,few,CASSFRDRVGEQYF,TGTGCCAGCAGTTTCCGGGACAGGGTCGGTGAGCAGTACTTC
TRBJ1-2,TRBV4-2,NA,many,CASSQDVIYYGYTF,TGTGCCAGCAGCCAAGACGTCATCTACTATGGCTACACCTTC
TRBJ2-3,TRBV14,TRBD2,many,CASSQFGPSGGVDTQYF,TGTGCCAGCAGCCAATTTGGTCCTAGCGGGGGAGTAGATACGCAGTATTTT
TRBJ2-3,TRBV2,NA,many,CASRRLVRTDTQYF,TGTGCCAGCCGGAGGTTGGTGCGCACAGATACGCAGTATTTT
TRBJ2-2,TRBV12-3/TRBV12-4,NA,few,CASSIGVSTGELFF,TGTGCCAGCAGCATAGGAGTCTCCACCGGGGAGCTGTTTTTT
TRBJ1-4,TRBV27,NA,many,CASSSPGRKLFF,TGTGCCAGCAGTTCCCCGGGGAGGAAACTGTTTTTT
TRBJ1-5,TRBV20-1,NA,many,CSASATGTRGQPQHF,TGCAGTGCTAGTGCCACAGGGACCCGGGGTCAGCCCCAGCATTTT
TRBJ2-1,TRBV11-1,NA,NA,CASSLDLGGEDEQFF,TGTGCCAGCAGCTTAGACCTTGGGGGAGAGGATGAGCAGTTCTTC
TRBJ2-5,TRBV13,TRBD2,many,CASSPYSGTNQETQYF,TGTGCCAGCAGCCCTTATTCCGGGACTAATCAAGAGACCCAGTACTTC
TRBJ1-1,TRBV27,TRBD1,many,CASSTTGGLLSAFF,TGTGCCAGCAGTACGACAGGGGGGTTACTCTCGGCTTTCTTT
TRBJ1-2,TRBV9,TRBD1,many,CASRPGTGGVSGYTF,TGTGCCAGCAGGCCCGGGACAGGGGGAGTGAGTGGCTACACCTTC
TRBJ2-2,TRBV30,TRBD1,many,CAWRGDSYTGELFF,TGTGCCTGGAGAGGGGACAGCTACACCGGGGAGCTGTTTTTT
TRBJ1-5,TRBV7-8,NA,many,CASSSSPNQPQHF,TGTGCCAGCAGCTCGAGCCCCAATCAGCCCCAGCATTTT
TRBJ2-7,TRBV14,NA,many,CASSLGPLGSYEQYF,TGTGCCAGCAGCCTGGGACCCCTAGGGTCCTACGAGCAGTACTTC
TRBJ1-1,TRBV29-1,TRBD1,many,CSVLQGARTEAFF,TGCAGCGTGTTACAGGGGGCGCGGACTGAAGCTTTCTTT